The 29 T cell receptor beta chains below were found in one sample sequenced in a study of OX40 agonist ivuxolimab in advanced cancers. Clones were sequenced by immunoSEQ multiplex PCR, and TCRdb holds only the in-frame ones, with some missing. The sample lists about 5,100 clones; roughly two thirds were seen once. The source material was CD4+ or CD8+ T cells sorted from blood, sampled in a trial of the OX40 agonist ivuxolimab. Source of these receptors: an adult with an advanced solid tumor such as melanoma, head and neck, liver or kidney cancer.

Written as DNA, the CDR3 is TGCGCCAGCAGCTCCTCCTACGAGCAGTACTTC. It is translated as CASSSSYEQYF. This chain joins TRBV5-1 and TRBJ2-7; D is uncertain. The germline V and J ends were trimmed by 3 bases and 0 bases, with 1 base remaining between them. The CDR3 is 11 amino acids. Germline CDR1 is SGHRS and CDR2 is YFSETQ. Drawing the rest from reference TRBV5-1 and TRBJ2-7, the complete variable domain is KAGVTQTPRYLIKTRGQQVTLSCSPISGHRSVSWYQQTPGQGLQFLFEYFSETQRNKGNFPGRFSGRQFSNSRSEMNVSTLELGDSALYLCASSSSYEQYFGPGTRLTVT.

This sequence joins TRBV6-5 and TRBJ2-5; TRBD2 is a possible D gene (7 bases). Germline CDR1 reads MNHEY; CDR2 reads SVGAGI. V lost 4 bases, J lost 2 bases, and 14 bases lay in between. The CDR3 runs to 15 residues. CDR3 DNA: TGTGCCAGCAGTTTCTTACGGGGGGCACAAGAGACCCAGTACTTC. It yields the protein CASSFLRGAQETQYF.

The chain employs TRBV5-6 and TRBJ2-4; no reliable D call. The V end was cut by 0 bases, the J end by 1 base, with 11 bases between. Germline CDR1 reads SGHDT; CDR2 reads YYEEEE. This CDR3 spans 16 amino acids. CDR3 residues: CASSLATTGAKNIQYF. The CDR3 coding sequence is TGTGCCAGCAGCTTGGCAACAACTGGGGCCAAAAACATTCAGTACTTC. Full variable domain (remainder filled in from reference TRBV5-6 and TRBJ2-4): DAGVTQSPTHLIKTRGQQVTLRCSPKSGHDTVSWYQQALGQGPQFIFQYYEEEERQRGNFPDRFSGHQFPNYSSELNVNALLLGDSALYLCASSLATTGAKNIQYFGAGTRLSVL.

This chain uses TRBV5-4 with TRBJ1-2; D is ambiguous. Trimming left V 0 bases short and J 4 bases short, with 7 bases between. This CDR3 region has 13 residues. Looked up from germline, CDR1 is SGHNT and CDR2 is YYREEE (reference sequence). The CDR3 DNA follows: TGTGCCAGCAGCTTGGACGGAGGCTATGGCTACACCTTC. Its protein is CASSLDGGYGYTF.

CDR3 bases: TGTGCCAGTAGTCCAGGGGTCACTGAAGCTTTCTTT. It is translated as CASSPGVTEAFF. The rearrangement joins TRBV19 to TRBJ1-1, with D maybe TRBD1 (6 bases). V was trimmed by 5 bases and J by 4 bases, leaving 8 bases between them. Germline V gene data show CDR1 as LNHDA and CDR2 as SQIVND (reference sequence). CDR3 length: 12 amino acids.

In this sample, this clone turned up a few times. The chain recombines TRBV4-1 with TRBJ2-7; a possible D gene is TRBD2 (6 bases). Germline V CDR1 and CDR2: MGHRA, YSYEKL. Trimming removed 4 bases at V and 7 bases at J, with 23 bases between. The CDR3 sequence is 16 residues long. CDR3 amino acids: CASSPVTLAGRGEQYF. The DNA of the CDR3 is TGCGCCAGCAGCCCCGTGACCTTGGCGGGGCGCGGGGAGCAGTACTTC.

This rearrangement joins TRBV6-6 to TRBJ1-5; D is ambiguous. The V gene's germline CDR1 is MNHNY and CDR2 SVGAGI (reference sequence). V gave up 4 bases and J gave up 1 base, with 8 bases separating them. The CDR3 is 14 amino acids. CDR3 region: CASSFVGSNQPQHF. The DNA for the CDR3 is TGTGCCAGCAGTTTTGTGGGGAGCAATCAGCCCCAGCATTTT.

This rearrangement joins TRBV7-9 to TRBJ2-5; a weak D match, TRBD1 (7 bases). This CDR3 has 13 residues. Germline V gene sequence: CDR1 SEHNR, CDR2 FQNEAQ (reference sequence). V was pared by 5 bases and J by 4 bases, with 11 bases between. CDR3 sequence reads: CASSGQGGETQYF. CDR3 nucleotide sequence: TGTGCCAGCAGCGGCCAGGGGGGAGAGACCCAGTACTTC.

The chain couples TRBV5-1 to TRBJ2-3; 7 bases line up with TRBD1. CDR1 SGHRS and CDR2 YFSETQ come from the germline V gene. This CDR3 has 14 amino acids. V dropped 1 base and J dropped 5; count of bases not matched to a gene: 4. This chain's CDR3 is CASSLSTGVDTQYF. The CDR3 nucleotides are TGCGCCAGCAGCTTGAGCACAGGGGTAGATACGCAGTATTTT.

CDR3 sequence reads: CASSYSSGGAVEQFF. CDR3 coding DNA: TGTGCCAGCAGTTACTCTAGCGGGGGGGCGGTTGAGCAGTTCTTC. V usage is TRBV6-6 and J usage is TRBJ2-1; 11 bases match TRBD2. Trimming cost V 0 bases and J 9 bases; bases outside gene matches: 4. CDR1 MNHNY and CDR2 SVGAGI come from the germline V gene (reference sequence). The CDR3 is 15 residues long.

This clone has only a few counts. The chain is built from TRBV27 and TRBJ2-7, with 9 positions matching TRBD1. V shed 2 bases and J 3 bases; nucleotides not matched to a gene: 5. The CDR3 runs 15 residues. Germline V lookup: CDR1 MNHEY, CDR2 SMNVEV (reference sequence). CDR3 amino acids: CASSLSPGQGYEQYF. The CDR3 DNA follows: TGTGCCAGCAGTTTAAGTCCGGGACAGGGCTACGAGCAGTACTTC.

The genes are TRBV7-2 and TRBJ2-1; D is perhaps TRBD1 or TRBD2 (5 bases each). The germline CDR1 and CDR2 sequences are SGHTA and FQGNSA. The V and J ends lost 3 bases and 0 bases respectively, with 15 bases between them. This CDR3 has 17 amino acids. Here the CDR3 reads CASSFPLVGASYNEQFF. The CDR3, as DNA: TGTGCCAGCAGCTTCCCCTTAGTCGGGGCCTCCTACAATGAGCAGTTCTTC.

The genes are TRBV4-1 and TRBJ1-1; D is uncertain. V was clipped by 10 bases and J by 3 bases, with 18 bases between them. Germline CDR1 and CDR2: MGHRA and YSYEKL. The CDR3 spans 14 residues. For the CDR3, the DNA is TGCGCCACCAGTTCTAGGGTAGGTTACACTGAAGCTTTCTTT. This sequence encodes CATSSRVGYTEAFF.

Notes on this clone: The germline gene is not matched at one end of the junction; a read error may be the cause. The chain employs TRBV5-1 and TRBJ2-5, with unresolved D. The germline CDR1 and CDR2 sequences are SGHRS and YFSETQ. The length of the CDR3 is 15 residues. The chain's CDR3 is CASSFYTLNRETQYF. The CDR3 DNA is TGTGCCAGCAGCTTCTACACCTTGAACCGAGAGACCCAGTACTTC.

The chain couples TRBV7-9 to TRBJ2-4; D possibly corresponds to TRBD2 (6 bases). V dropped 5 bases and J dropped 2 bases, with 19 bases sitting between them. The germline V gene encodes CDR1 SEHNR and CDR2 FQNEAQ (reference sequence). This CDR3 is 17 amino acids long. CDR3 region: CASSPQTSGMSKNIQYF. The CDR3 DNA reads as TGTGCCAGCAGCCCACAGACTAGTGGTATGTCCAAAAACATTCAGTACTTC.

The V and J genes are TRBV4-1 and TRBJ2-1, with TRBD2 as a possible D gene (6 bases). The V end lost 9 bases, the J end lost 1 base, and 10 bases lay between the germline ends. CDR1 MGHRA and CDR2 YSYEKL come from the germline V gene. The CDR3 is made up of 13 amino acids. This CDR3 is CASGTHSYNEQFF. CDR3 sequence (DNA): TGCGCCAGTGGGACTCATTCCTACAATGAGCAGTTCTTC.

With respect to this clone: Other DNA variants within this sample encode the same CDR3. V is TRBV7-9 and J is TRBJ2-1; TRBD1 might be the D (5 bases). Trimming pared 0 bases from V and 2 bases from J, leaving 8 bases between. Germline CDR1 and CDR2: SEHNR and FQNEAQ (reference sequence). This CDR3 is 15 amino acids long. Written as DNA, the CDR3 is TGTGCCAGCAGCTTAGCGCAGGGTACCTACAATGAGCAGTTCTTC. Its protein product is CASSLAQGTYNEQFF.

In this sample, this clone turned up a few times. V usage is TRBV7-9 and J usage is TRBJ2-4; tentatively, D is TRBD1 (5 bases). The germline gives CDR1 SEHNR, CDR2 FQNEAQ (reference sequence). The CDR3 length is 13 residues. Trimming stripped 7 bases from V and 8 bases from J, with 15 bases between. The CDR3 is CASTNRIRDIQYF. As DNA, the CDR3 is TGTGCCAGCACGAACAGGATTAGGGACATTCAGTACTTC.

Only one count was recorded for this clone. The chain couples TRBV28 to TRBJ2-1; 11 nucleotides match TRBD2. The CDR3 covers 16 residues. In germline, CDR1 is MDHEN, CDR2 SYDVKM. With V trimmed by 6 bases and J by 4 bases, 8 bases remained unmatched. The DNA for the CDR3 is TGTGCCAGCAGAGCCATAGCGGGGGGGCCGTACAATGAGCAGTTCTTC. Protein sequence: CASRAIAGGPYNEQFF.

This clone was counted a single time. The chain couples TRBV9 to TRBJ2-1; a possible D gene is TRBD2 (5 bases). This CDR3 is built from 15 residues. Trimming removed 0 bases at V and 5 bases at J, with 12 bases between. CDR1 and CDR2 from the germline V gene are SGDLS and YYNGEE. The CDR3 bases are TGTGCCAGCAGCGTAGAAGGTAGAGGGAACAATGAGCAGTTCTTC. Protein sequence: CASSVEGRGNNEQFF.

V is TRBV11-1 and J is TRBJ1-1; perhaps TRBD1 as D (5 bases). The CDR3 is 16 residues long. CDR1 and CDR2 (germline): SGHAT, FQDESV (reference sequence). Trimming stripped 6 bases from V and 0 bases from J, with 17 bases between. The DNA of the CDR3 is TGTGCCAGCAGTTTTGGGTCTCAGGGCCTGAACACTGAAGCTTTCTTT. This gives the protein CASSFGSQGLNTEAFF. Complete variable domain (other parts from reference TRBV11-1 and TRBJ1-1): EAEVAQSPRYKITEKSQAVAFWCDPISGHATLYWYRQILGQGPELLVQFQDESVVDDSQLPKDRFSAERLKGVDSTLKIQPAELGDSAMYLCASSFGSQGLNTEAFFGQGTRLTVV.

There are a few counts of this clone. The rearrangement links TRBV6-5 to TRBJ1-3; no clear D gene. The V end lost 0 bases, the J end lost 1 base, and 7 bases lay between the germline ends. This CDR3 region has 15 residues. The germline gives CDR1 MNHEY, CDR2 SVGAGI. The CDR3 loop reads CASSYSAGSGNTIYF. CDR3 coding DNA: TGTGCCAGCAGTTACTCAGCGGGGTCTGGAAACACCATATATTTT.

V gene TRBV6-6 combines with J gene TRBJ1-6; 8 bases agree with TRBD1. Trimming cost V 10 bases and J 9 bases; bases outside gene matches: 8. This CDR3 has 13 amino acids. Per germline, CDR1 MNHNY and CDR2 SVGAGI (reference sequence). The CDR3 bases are TGTGCCACCACAGGGGGTTGGGGTTCACCCCTCCACTTT. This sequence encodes CATTGGWGSPLHF.

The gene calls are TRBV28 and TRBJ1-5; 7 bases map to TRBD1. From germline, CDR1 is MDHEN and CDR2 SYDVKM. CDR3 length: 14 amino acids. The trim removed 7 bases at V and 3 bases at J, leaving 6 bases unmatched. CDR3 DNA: TGTGCCAGCACGGACAGGCGATTCAATCAGCCCCAGCATTTT. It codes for CASTDRRFNQPQHF. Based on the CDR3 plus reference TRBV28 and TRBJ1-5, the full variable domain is DVKVTQSSRYLVKRTGEKVFLECVQDMDHENMFWYRQDPGLGLRLIYFSYDVKMKEKGDIPEGYSVSREKKERFSLILESASTNQTSMYLCASTDRRFNQPQHFGDGTRLSIL.

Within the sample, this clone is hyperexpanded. Written as DNA, the CDR3 is TGCGCCAGCAGCACCAGCGGACTAGCCGCCTACGAGCAGTACTTC. This codes for CASSTSGLAAYEQYF. This chain links TRBV5-1 with TRBJ2-7; 8 nucleotides line up with TRBD2. The germline CDR1 and CDR2 sequences are SGHRS and YFSETQ. CDR3 length: 15 amino acids. V shed 4 bases, J shed 2 bases, and the junction held 8 bases outside the gene matches.

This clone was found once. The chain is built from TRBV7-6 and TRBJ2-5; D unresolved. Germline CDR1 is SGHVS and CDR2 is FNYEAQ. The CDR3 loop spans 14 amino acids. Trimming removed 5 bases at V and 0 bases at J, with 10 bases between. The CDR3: CASSPLGNQETQYF. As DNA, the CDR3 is TGTGCCAGCAGCCCTCTAGGGAACCAAGAGACCCAGTACTTC.

CDR3 protein: CASRSGETGPNRGYYYGYTF. The CDR3 bases are TGTGCCAGCAGGTCAGGCGAGACGGGGCCCAACAGGGGTTATTACTATGGCTACACCTTC. This chain links TRBV9 with TRBJ1-2; 7 positions agree with TRBD1. The CDR3 is 20 residues long. Germline V gives CDR1 SGDLS, CDR2 YYNGEE. J gave up 3 bases and V 5 bases, and 25 bases lay outside the gene matches.

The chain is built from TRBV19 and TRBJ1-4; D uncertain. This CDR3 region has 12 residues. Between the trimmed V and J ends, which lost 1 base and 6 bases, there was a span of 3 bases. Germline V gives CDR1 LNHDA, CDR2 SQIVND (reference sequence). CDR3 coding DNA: TGTGCCAGTAGTATAGGGGATGAAAAACTGTTTTTT. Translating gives CASSIGDEKLFF.

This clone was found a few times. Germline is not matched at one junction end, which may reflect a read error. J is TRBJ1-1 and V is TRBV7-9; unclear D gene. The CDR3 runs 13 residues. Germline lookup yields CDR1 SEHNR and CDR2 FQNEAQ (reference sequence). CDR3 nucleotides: TGCGCCAGCGCCTCACAGAGGAACACTGAAGCTTTCTTT. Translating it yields CASASQRNTEAFF.